Below, 14 T cell receptor beta chains from the same sample are listed, as sequenced in a study of CD8+CD57+ T cells in acquired aplastic anemia. Whoever was chosen for sequencing had shown CD8+CD57+ cell expansion by flow cytometry. Using genomic DNA as the template, TCR beta VDJ and CDR3 profiling was carried out. MiXCR, applied by TCRdb to the reads, yields one record per CDR3 protein. This table holds roughly 260,000 distinct CDR3 sequences, about 44% found once. The sequenced sample was sorted CD4+, CD8+, or CD8+CD57+ T cells (not recorded which) from PBMCs. The receptors here all came from a human donor with aplastic anemia.

The chain employs TRBV7-9 and TRBJ1-4, with D possibly matching TRBD1 (5 bases). Germline CDR1 and CDR2: SEHNR and FQNEAQ (reference sequence). This CDR3 comprises 13 residues. DNA for the CDR3: TGTTCGTGGGGCGGCGCAACTAATGAAAAACTGTTTTTT. It translates to CSWGGATNEKLFF. The complete variable domain, with remaining parts taken from reference TRBV7-9 and TRBJ1-4, reads DTGVSQNPRHKITKRGQNVTFRCDPISEHNRLYWYRQTLGQGPEFLTYFQNEAQLEKSRLLSDRFSAERPKGSFSTLEIQRTEQGDSAMYLCSWGGATNEKLFFGSGTQLSVL.

This clonotype was counted between two and nine times. This chain connects TRBV10-1 to TRBJ1-5, with TRBD1 as a possible D gene (5 bases). Trimming shortened V by 7 bases and J by 5 bases, and 12 bases separated the two germline ends. The germline CDR1 and CDR2 sequences are WNHNN and SYGVQD (reference sequence). The CDR3 runs to 13 residues. The CDR3 spells CASTVGGDQPQHF. The CDR3 DNA sequence: TGCGCCAGCACCGTAGGAGGGGATCAGCCCCAGCATTTT.

This clonotype was found many times. V is TRBV4-1 and J is TRBJ1-5; 7 bases are a match to TRBD1. The CDR3 runs to 16 residues. CDR1 MGHRA and CDR2 YSYEKL come from the germline V gene. Losses at the gene ends were 1 base for V and 0 bases for J; bases not matched to a gene: 3. CDR3: CASSQVGQASNQPQHF. The CDR3, as DNA: TGCGCCAGCAGCCAAGTTGGACAGGCTAGCAATCAGCCCCAGCATTTT.

About this clonotype: A much larger clone sits a single nucleotide away, making a read error possible. The CDR3 ends on some other residue instead of the conserved phenylalanine or tryptophan, so this is likely a read error. The chain is built from TRBV19 and TRBJ2-1, with 8 bases matching TRBD2. Trimming cost V 10 bases and J 8 bases; bases outside gene matches: 10. Germline values: CDR1 LNHDA, CDR2 SQIVND (reference sequence). The CDR3 covers 13 residues. The chain's CDR3 is CATRIGRADEQFL. CDR3 nucleotide sequence: TGTGCCACCCGTATCGGGAGGGCCGATGAGCAGTTCCTC.

This chain uses TRBV2 with TRBJ1-1, with D hard to call. The germline gives CDR1 SNHLY, CDR2 FYNNEI. The CDR3 sequence is 14 residues long. Trimming took 3 bases from V and 5 from J, leaving 13 bases between them. The CDR3 DNA sequence: TGTGCCAGCAGTGATGCCTCCTATAGGACTGAAGCTTTCTTT. Protein sequence: CASSDASYRTEAFF.

The chain couples TRBV5-6 to TRBJ2-3; possibly TRBD1 or TRBD2 for D (5 bases each). V was trimmed by 4 bases and J by 2 bases, leaving 11 bases between them. Germline-derived CDR1 and CDR2 are SGHDT and YYEEEE. There are 14 residues in the CDR3. CDR3: CASSPGPATDTQYF. Written as DNA, the CDR3 is TGTGCCAGCAGCCCGGGACCCGCCACAGATACGCAGTATTTT.

Only one count was recorded for this clonotype. The CDR3 nucleotides are TGTGCCAGCAGCCGTAGCAGCGAGGGGACCTACGAGCAGTACTTC. It yields the protein CASSRSSEGTYEQYF. The V gene is TRBV7-2, the J gene TRBJ2-7; D assignment may be TRBD1 or TRBD2 (5 bases each). CDR3 length: 15 residues. Between the trimmed V and J ends, which lost 5 bases and 2 bases, there was a span of 16 bases. In germline, CDR1 is SGHTA, CDR2 FQGNSA.

The chain links TRBV5-1 to TRBJ1-3, with D unresolved. This CDR3 spans 14 amino acids. Trimming removed 4 bases at V and 0 bases at J, with 8 bases between. The germline V gene encodes CDR1 SGHRS and CDR2 YFSETQ. CDR3 nucleotide sequence: TGCGCCAGCAGCGACACGAGCTCTGGAAACACCATATATTTT. It yields the protein CASSDTSSGNTIYF.

The J gene is TRBJ1-6, the V gene TRBV9; maybe TRBD1 (6 bases). Germline lookup yields CDR1 SGDLS and CDR2 YYNGEE. The CDR3 is 14 amino acids. Deletions cut 3 bases from V and 5 bases from J, with 9 bases between. This CDR3 is CASSDGGDNSPLHF. The CDR3 region has the DNA TGTGCCAGCAGCGACGGGGGCGATAATTCACCCCTCCACTTT.

This clonotype has only one observation. V gene TRBV10-3 combines with J gene TRBJ2-3; TRBD2 agrees at 8 bases. The CDR3 is 14 amino acids. Germline V gene data show CDR1 as ENHRY and CDR2 as SYGVKD. V was pared by 10 bases and J by 2 bases, with 8 bases of the junction left unmatched. The DNA for the CDR3 is TGTGCCAGTAATCCGGGAGGGCCCACAGATACGCAGTATTTT. Amino acid sequence: CASNPGGPTDTQYF.

This clonotype was observed at least ten times. This chain connects TRBV15 to TRBJ1-1; no clear D gene. CDR1 is LNHNV and CDR2 is YYDKDF in the germline V gene (reference sequence). The length of the CDR3 is 14 residues. The V end lost 5 bases, the J end lost 2 bases, and 12 bases lay between the germline ends. The CDR3 coding sequence is TGTGCCACCAGCCCCGACGGAATAAACACTGAAGCTTTCTTT. This codes for CATSPDGINTEAFF.

For this clonotype: One junction end disagrees with the germline gene, perhaps due to a read error. The genes are TRBV7-2 and TRBJ2-7; 9 nucleotides match TRBD1. Looked up from germline, CDR1 is SGHTA and CDR2 is FQGNSA. CDR3 length equals 16 residues. CDR3 protein: CASSYQPGQGIYEQYF. CDR3 DNA: TGTGCCAGCAGTTACCAACCGGGACAGGGCATATACGAGCAGTACTTT.

In its sample, this clonotype was seen many times. The gene calls are TRBV19 and TRBJ1-2; unclear D gene. Germline V gives CDR1 LNHDA, CDR2 SQIVND (reference sequence). This CDR3 is built from 10 residues. The ends were cut back, 6 bases at V and 7 bases at J, with 6 bases in the middle. The CDR3 region is CASRGSGYTF. The CDR3 DNA reads TGTGCCAGTAGAGGTAGTGGCTACACCTTC. The variable domain in full, with the rest retrieved from reference TRBV19 and TRBJ1-2, is DGGITQSPKYLFRKEGQNVTLSCEQNLNHDAMYWYRQDPGQGLRLIYYSQIVNDFQKGDIAEGYSVSREKKESFPLTVTSAQKNPTAFYLCASRGSGYTFGSGTRLTVV.

Concerning this clonotype: A single base separates this from a much larger clone, so it may be a read error. V and J are TRBV9 and TRBJ2-7; 7 bases match TRBD1. Germline V gives CDR1 SGDLS, CDR2 YYNGEE. The CDR3 consists of 15 residues. V shed 4 bases and J 2 bases; nucleotides not matched to a gene: 9. The CDR3 DNA follows: TGTGCCAGCAGCCGGGGCAGGGGGACCACCTACGAGCAGTACTTC. Its protein product is CASSRGRGTTYEQYF.